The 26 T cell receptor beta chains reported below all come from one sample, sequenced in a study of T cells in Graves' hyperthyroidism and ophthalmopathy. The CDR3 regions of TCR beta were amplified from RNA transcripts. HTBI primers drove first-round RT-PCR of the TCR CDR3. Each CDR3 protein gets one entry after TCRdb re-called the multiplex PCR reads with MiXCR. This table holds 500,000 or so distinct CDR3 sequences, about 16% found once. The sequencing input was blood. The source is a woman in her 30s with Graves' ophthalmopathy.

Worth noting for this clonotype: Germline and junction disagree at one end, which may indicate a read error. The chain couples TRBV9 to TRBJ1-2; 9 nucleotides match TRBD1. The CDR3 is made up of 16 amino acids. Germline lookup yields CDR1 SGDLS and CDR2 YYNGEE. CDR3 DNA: TGTGCCAGCGGCGTAGAAGGGACAGGGCGAGGATATGGCTACACCTTC. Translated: CASGVEGTGRGYGYTF.

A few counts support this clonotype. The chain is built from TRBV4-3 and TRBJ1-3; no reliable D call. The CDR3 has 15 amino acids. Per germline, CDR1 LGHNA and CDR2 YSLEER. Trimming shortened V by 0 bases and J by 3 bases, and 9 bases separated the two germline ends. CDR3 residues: CASSQDRHYGNTIYF. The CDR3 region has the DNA TGCGCCAGCAGCCAAGATAGACATTATGGAAACACCATATATTTT.

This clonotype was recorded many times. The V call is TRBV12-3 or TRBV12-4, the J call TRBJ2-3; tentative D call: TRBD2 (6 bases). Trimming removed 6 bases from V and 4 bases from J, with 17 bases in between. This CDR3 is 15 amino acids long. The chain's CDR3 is CASRDLRSGADTQYF. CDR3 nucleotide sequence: TGTGCCAGCAGGGACCTCAGGTCGGGAGCAGATACGCAGTATTTT.

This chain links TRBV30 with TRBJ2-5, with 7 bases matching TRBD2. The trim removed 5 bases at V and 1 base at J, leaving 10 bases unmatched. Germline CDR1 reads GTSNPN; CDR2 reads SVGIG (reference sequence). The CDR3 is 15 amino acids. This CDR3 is CAWDDEGRAQETQYF. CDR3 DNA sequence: TGTGCCTGGGACGATGAAGGGAGGGCCCAAGAGACCCAGTACTTC. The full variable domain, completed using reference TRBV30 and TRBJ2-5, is SQTIHQWPATLVQPVGSPLSLECTVEGTSNPNLYWYRQAAGRGLQLLFYSVGIGQISSEVPQNLSASRPQDRQFILSSKKLLLSDSGFYLCAWDDEGRAQETQYFGPGTRLLVL.

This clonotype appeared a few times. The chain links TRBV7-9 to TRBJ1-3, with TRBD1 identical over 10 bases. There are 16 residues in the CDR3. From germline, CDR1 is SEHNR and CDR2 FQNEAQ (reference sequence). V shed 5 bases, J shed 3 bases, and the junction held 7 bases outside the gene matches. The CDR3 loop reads CASSLRDRGRGNTIYF. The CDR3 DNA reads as TGTGCCAGCAGCCTCCGGGACAGGGGTCGTGGAAACACCATATATTTT.

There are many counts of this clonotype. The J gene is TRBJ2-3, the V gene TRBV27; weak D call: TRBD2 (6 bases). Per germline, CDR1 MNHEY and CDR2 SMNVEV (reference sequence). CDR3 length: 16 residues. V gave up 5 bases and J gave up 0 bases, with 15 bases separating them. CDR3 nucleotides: TGTGCCAGCAGTCACGGGAGAGGATTTAGCACAGATACGCAGTATTTT. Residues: CASSHGRGFSTDTQYF.

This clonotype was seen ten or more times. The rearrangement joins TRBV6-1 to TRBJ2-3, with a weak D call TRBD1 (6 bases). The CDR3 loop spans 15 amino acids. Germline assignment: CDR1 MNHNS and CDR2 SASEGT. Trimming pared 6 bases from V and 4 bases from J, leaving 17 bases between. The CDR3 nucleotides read TGTGCCAGCAGGTCCGATCAGGGGAGTTCAGATACGCAGTATTTT. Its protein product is CASRSDQGSSDTQYF.

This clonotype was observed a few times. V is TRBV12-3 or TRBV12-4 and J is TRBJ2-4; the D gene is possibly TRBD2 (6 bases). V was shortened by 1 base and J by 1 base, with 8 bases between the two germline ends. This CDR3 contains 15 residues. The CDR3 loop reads CASSLEAGAKNIQYF. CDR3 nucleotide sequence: TGTGCCAGCAGTTTAGAGGCGGGGGCCAAAAACATTCAGTACTTC.

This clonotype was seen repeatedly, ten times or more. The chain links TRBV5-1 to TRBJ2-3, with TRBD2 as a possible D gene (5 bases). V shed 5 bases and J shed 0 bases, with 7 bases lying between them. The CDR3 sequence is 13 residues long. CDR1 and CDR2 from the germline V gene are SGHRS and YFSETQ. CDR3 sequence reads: CASRRTSTDTQYF. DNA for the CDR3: TGCGCCAGCAGACGGACTAGCACAGATACGCAGTATTTT.

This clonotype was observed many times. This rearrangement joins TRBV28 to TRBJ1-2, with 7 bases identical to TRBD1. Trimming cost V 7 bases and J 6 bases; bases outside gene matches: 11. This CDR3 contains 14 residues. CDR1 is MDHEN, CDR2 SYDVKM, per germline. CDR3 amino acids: CASIIKGGADGYTF. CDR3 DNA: TGTGCCAGCATCATCAAAGGGGGCGCGGATGGCTACACCTTC.

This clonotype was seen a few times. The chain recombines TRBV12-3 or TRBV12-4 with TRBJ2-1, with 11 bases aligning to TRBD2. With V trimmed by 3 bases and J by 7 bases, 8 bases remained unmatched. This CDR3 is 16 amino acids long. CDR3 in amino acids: CASSFGSTSGGNEQFF. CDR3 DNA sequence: TGTGCCAGCAGTTTTGGATCAACTAGCGGGGGTAATGAGCAGTTCTTC.

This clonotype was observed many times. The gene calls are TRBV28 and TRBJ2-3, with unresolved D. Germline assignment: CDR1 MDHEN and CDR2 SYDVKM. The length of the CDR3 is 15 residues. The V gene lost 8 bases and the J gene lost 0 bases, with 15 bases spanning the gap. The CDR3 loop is CASLPPAVSTDTQYF. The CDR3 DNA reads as TGTGCCAGCTTGCCCCCGGCGGTAAGCACAGATACGCAGTATTTT. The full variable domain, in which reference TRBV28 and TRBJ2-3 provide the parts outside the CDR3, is DVKVTQSSRYLVKRTGEKVFLECVQDMDHENMFWYRQDPGLGLRLIYFSYDVKMKEKGDIPEGYSVSREKKERFSLILESASTNQTSMYLCASLPPAVSTDTQYFGPGTRLTVL.

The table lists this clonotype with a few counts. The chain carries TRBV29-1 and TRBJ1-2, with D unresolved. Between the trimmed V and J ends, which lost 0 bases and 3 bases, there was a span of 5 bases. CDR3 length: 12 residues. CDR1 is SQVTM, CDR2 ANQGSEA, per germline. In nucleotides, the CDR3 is TGCAGCGTTGAAGATCTATACTATGGCTACACCTTC. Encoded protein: CSVEDLYYGYTF.

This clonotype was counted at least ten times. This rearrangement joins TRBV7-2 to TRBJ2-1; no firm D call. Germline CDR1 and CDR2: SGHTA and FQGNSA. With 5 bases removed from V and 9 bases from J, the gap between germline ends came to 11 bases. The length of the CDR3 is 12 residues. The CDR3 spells CASSRVVGEQFF. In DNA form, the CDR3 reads TGTGCCAGCAGCCGGGTCGTGGGTGAGCAGTTCTTC.

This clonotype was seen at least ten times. As DNA, the CDR3 is TGTGCCAGCAGTTCCCCTCGGGGAATCACCTACAATGAGCAGTTCTTC. Amino acids: CASSSPRGITYNEQFF. This chain links TRBV6-1 with TRBJ2-1, with TRBD2 as a possible D gene (5 bases). V was trimmed by 5 bases and J by 2 bases, leaving 16 bases between them. The CDR3 loop spans 16 amino acids. The germline CDR1 and CDR2 sequences are MNHNS and SASEGT.

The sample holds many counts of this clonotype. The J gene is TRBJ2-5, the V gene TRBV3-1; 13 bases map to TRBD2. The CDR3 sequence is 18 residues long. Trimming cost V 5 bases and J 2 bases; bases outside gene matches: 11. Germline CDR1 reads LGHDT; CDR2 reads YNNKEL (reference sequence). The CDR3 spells CASSETSGRFLSQETQYF. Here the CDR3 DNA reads TGTGCCAGCAGCGAGACTAGCGGGAGGTTCCTGTCACAAGAGACCCAGTACTTC.

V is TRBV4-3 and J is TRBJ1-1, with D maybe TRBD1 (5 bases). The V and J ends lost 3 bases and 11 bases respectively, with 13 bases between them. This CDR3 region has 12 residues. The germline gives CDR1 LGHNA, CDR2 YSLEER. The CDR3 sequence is CASSQEWGVAFF. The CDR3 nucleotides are TGCGCCAGCAGCCAGGAGTGGGGGGTGGCTTTCTTT.

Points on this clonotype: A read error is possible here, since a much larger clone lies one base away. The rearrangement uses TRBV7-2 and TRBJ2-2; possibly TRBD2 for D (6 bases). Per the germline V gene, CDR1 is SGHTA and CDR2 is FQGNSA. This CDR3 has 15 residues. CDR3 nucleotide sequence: TGTGCCAGCAGCCCGTTCACTAGGTGGACCGGGGGGCTGTTTTTT. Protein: CASSPFTRWTGGLFF.

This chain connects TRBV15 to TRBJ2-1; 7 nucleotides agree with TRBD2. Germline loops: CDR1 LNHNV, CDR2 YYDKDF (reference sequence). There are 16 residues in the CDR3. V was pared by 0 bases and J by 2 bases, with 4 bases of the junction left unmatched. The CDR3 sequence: CATSRDWGGPYNEQFF. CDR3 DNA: TGTGCCACCAGCAGAGATTGGGGGGGACCCTACAATGAGCAGTTCTTC.

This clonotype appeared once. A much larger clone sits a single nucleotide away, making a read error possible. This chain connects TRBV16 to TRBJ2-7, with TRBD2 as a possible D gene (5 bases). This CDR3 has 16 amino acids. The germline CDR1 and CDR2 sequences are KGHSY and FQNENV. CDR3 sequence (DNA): TGTGCCAGCAGCCAATCGGCTTGGGAGTACTCCCACGAGCAGTACTTC. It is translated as CASSQSAWEYSHEQYF.

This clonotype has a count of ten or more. This CDR3 is CASRRGAGEQFF. The CDR3 DNA follows: TGTGCCAGCAGGCGCGGAGCTGGTGAGCAGTTCTTC. The genes are TRBV28 and TRBJ2-1; no definite D call. CDR3 size: 12 residues. Germline V gives CDR1 MDHEN, CDR2 SYDVKM. V gave up 6 bases and J gave up 9 bases, with 12 bases separating them.

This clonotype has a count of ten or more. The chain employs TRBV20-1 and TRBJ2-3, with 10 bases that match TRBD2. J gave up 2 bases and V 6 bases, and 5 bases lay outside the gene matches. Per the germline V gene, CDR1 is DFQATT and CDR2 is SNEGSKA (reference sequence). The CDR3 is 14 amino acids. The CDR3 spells CSARSGRATDTQYF. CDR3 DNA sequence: TGCAGTGCCAGGAGCGGGAGGGCCACAGATACGCAGTATTTT.

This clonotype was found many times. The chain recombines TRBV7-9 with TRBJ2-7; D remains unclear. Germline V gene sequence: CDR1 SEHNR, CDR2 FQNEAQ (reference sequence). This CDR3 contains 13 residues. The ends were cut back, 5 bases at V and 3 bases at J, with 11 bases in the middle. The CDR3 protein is CASSPVRNYEQYF. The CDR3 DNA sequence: TGTGCCAGCAGCCCCGTCCGAAACTACGAGCAGTACTTC.

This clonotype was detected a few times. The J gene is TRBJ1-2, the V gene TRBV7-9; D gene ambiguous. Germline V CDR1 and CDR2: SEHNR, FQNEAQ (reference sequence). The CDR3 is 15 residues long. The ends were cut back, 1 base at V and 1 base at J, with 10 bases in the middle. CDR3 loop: CASSLDWSLNYGYTF. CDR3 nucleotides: TGTGCCAGCAGCTTAGATTGGTCGCTTAACTATGGCTACACCTTC.

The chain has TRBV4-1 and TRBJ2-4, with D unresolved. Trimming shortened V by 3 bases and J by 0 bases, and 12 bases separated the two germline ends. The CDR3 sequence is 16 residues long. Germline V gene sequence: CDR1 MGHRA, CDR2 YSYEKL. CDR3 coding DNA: TGCGCCAGCAGCCACGGAGTCTCAATAGCCAAAAACATTCAGTACTTC. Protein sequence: CASSHGVSIAKNIQYF.

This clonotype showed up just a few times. Here the CDR3 DNA reads TGTGCCAGCACCATGACAGGGACCTACGAGCAGTACTTC. The encoded protein is CASTMTGTYEQYF. This chain uses TRBV28 with TRBJ2-7, with TRBD1 matching 7 bases. The CDR3 has 13 residues. Germline assignment: CDR1 MDHEN and CDR2 SYDVKM. The junction had 5 bases not matched to a gene; V was cut back by 7 bases and J by 2 bases.